What follows are 24 T cell receptor beta chains derived from one specimen sequenced in a study of vaccination effects on CD4 cells after COVID-19. Sequencing used immunoSEQ multiplex PCR; TCRdb keeps in-frame clones, though not all of them. The sample has 20,000 to 25,000 clones, approximately 70% seen once. These receptors' targets are unknown. In the ViraFEST assay, antigen-specific CD4+ clonotypes were identified by expansion after peptide-pool stimulation. With around ten days of culture completed, CD4+ T cells were isolated. Nobody among the vaccine recipients had prior SARS-CoV-2 infection (nucleocapsid antibodies were negative). This specimen was CD4+ T cells from PBMCs cultured with SARS-CoV-2 spike peptides, taken before COVID-19 vaccination. The receptors were sampled from a human donor who received a COVID-19 vaccine.

V usage is TRBV19 and J usage is TRBJ2-3, with D hard to call. The CDR3 spans 12 residues. Germline lookup yields CDR1 LNHDA and CDR2 SQIVND (reference sequence). Trimming took 5 bases from V and 2 from J, leaving 5 bases between them. This chain's CDR3 is CASSSFTDTQYF. In DNA form, the CDR3 reads TGTGCCAGTAGTTCGTTCACAGATACGCAGTATTTT.

The chain uses TRBV7-9 and TRBJ2-7; no firm D call. Trimming removed 5 bases at V and 4 bases at J, with 6 bases between. The germline V gene encodes CDR1 SEHNR and CDR2 FQNEAQ (reference sequence). The length of the CDR3 is 11 residues. In nucleotides, the CDR3 is TGTGCCAGCAGCGCCTCTTACGAGCAGTACTTC. Its translation: CASSASYEQYF.

The V call is TRBV7-9, the J call TRBJ1-3; no clear D. V gave up 3 bases and J gave up 2 bases, with 8 bases separating them. Germline V CDR1 and CDR2: SEHNR, FQNEAQ (reference sequence). The CDR3 totals 14 residues. The CDR3: CASSFPLTGNTIYF. The DNA for the CDR3 is TGTGCCAGCAGCTTTCCACTAACTGGAAACACCATATATTTT.

This chain uses TRBV19 with TRBJ1-3; TRBD1 is a possible D gene (5 bases). Germline-derived CDR1 and CDR2 are LNHDA and SQIVND (reference sequence). Between the trimmed V and J ends, which lost 7 bases and 2 bases, there was a span of 12 bases. This CDR3 spans 14 amino acids. CDR3 coding DNA: TGTGCCAGTACCCCGGGGGGGGCTGGAAACACCATATATTTT. It encodes CASTPGGAGNTIYF.

The chain combines TRBV18 with TRBJ1-1; no firm D call. This CDR3 comprises 13 residues. Trimming left V 5 bases short and J 1 base short, with 8 bases between. Germline V gene sequence: CDR1 KGHSH, CDR2 LQKENI. CDR3 in DNA: TGTGCCAGCTCAACCCTGAGGAACACTGAAGCTTTCTTT. This codes for CASSTLRNTEAFF.

The chain combines TRBV6-5 with TRBJ1-1; D call uncertain. The CDR3 spans 14 residues. The V end was cut by 7 bases, the J end by 4 bases, with 16 bases between. Germline CDR1 is MNHEY and CDR2 is SVGAGI. The CDR3 DNA sequence: TGTGCCAGCACCAATCCGACTTATGGCACTGAAGCTTTCTTT. Translation: CASTNPTYGTEAFF.

This clone was counted between two and nine times. This sequence joins TRBV27 and TRBJ1-6; D gene uncertain. The CDR3 is made up of 12 amino acids. Germline V lookup: CDR1 MNHEY, CDR2 SMNVEV (reference sequence). The V end was cut by 5 bases, the J end by 8 bases, with 7 bases between. The CDR3 DNA is TGTGCCAGCAGTCGCCAGGATTCACCCCTCCACTTT. Protein product: CASSRQDSPLHF.

As DNA, the CDR3 is TGTGCCAGCTCACAAGCAACTAATGAAAAACTGTTTTTT. Translation: CASSQATNEKLFF. This sequence joins TRBV18 and TRBJ1-4, with D unclear. This CDR3 comprises 13 residues. The ends were cut back, 4 bases at V and 0 bases at J, with 3 bases in the middle. The germline V gene has CDR1 KGHSH and CDR2 LQKENI.

The J gene is TRBJ1-6, the V gene TRBV5-6; D not resolved. The CDR3 spans 15 residues. The V gene's germline CDR1 is SGHDT and CDR2 YYEEEE. The germline V and J ends were trimmed by 0 bases and 8 bases, with 12 bases remaining between them. CDR3 coding DNA: TGTGCCAGCAGCTTGGGACGGTCAGCCCATTCACCCCTCCACTTT. It encodes CASSLGRSAHSPLHF.

V gene TRBV10-1 combines with J gene TRBJ2-3, with 7 positions matching TRBD2. The V gene's germline CDR1 is WNHNN and CDR2 SYGVQD (reference sequence). V lost 4 bases and J lost 6; bases outside the gene matches: 4. This CDR3 contains 13 residues. The CDR3 sequence: CASSALAADTQYF. In nucleotides, the CDR3 is TGCGCCAGCAGTGCCCTAGCGGCTGATACGCAGTATTTT.

J is TRBJ1-1 and V is TRBV10-3, with no clear D. This CDR3 has 14 amino acids. Per germline, CDR1 ENHRY and CDR2 SYGVKD. V shed 8 bases and J shed 4 bases, with 17 bases lying between them. The CDR3 sequence is CAIGNKAPSTEAFF. CDR3 nucleotides: TGTGCCATCGGAAACAAGGCCCCGAGCACTGAAGCTTTCTTT.

The rearrangement joins TRBV5-6 to TRBJ2-2, with D maybe TRBD1 (6 bases). Germline lookup yields CDR1 SGHDT and CDR2 YYEEEE. V shed 4 bases and J shed 7 bases, with 14 bases lying between them. CDR3 length equals 14 residues. CDR3 in amino acids: CASSPQQGIGELFF. As DNA, the CDR3 is TGTGCCAGCAGCCCCCAGCAGGGGATCGGGGAGCTGTTTTTT.

This clone was seen a few times. The chain links TRBV20-1 to TRBJ1-1; TRBD1 matches 9 bases. The CDR3 is 14 amino acids. The germline V gene has CDR1 DFQATT and CDR2 SNEGSKA (reference sequence). Germline trimming cut 3 bases from V and 4 bases from J; bases unmatched to any gene: 6. The CDR3, as DNA: TGCAGTGCTAGTGGGACAGGGATGGTCACTGAAGCTTTCTTT. This translates into CSASGTGMVTEAFF.

Only one count was recorded for this clone. V and J are TRBV19 and TRBJ1-2, with D possibly TRBD1 on 6 matching bases. V was pared by 7 bases and J by 2 bases, with 17 bases between. This CDR3 comprises 15 residues. Per germline, CDR1 LNHDA and CDR2 SQIVND (reference sequence). The CDR3 protein is CASNLEITGNYGYTF. As DNA, the CDR3 is TGTGCCAGTAACCTCGAAATAACAGGGAACTATGGCTACACCTTC.

The chain couples TRBV5-1 to TRBJ2-5; 11 positions match TRBD2. CDR3 size: 16 residues. The germline V gene has CDR1 SGHRS and CDR2 YFSETQ. J gave up 2 bases and V 1 base, and 4 bases lay outside the gene matches. The CDR3 region is CASSLLIAGGQETQYF. CDR3 in DNA: TGCGCCAGCAGCTTGTTGATAGCGGGGGGGCAAGAGACCCAGTACTTC.

J is TRBJ2-7 and V is TRBV27; TRBD1 might be the D (5 bases). The CDR3 has 12 amino acids. Germline CDR1 MNHEY, CDR2 SMNVEV (reference sequence). The V gene lost 6 bases and the J gene lost 2 bases, with 8 bases spanning the gap. CDR3 sequence reads: CASRQETYEQYF. In nucleotides, the CDR3 is TGTGCCAGCAGACAGGAGACCTACGAGCAGTACTTC.

The chain carries TRBV7-9 and TRBJ2-3, with D perhaps matching TRBD1 (6 bases). The CDR3 consists of 13 residues. Trimming left V 2 bases short and J 4 bases short, with 7 bases between. From germline, CDR1 is SEHNR and CDR2 FQNEAQ (reference sequence). The CDR3 here is CASSLPGADTQYF. CDR3 coding DNA: TGTGCCAGCAGCTTACCAGGGGCAGATACGCAGTATTTT.

The genes are TRBV11-2 and TRBJ2-1; 8 nucleotides align to TRBD2. Trimming took 4 bases from V and 2 from J; bases not matched to a gene: 4. The germline CDR1 and CDR2 sequences are SGHAT and FQNNGV. CDR3 length: 15 residues. Here the CDR3 reads CASSSGGAPYNEQFF. The CDR3 DNA reads TGTGCCAGCAGCTCCGGGGGGGCCCCCTACAATGAGCAGTTCTTC.

This clone was seen a few times. The chain recombines TRBV10-2 with TRBJ2-1, with D perhaps TRBD1 (6 bases). Germline V gives CDR1 WSHSY, CDR2 SAAADI. V lost 11 bases and J lost 8, with 16 bases in between. The CDR3 totals 12 residues. CDR3 coding DNA: TGCGCCTCCCAGGGGAACTCCGATGAGCAGTTCTTC. It encodes CASQGNSDEQFF.

The chain employs TRBV6-5 and TRBJ2-7; 7 nucleotides line up with TRBD1. Per germline, CDR1 MNHEY and CDR2 SVGAGI. Unmatched junction bases numbered 9, after V lost 7 bases and J lost 0 bases. There are 15 residues in the CDR3. CDR3 region: CASKQGLPSSYEQYF. CDR3 nucleotide sequence: TGTGCCAGCAAACAGGGGCTACCGAGCTCCTACGAGCAGTACTTC.

The chain is built from TRBV29-1 and TRBJ1-5, with D maybe TRBD1 (6 bases). Germline loops: CDR1 SQVTM, CDR2 ANQGSEA. The length of the CDR3 is 15 residues. Trimming removed 6 bases at V and 2 bases at J, with 17 bases between. In DNA, the CDR3 is TGCAGCGTAGGGGAGGGGGTGATTGGCAATCAGCCCCAGCATTTT. Encoded protein: CSVGEGVIGNQPQHF.

The chain carries TRBV29-1 and TRBJ1-3, with TRBD1 as a possible D gene (6 bases). V lost 5 bases and J 1 base, leaving 12 bases between the germline ends. The V gene's germline CDR1 is SQVTM and CDR2 ANQGSEA. CDR3 length equals 14 residues. As DNA, the CDR3 is TGCAGCGTTAAACAGGGTTCTTCTGGAAACACCATATATTTT. Amino acids: CSVKQGSSGNTIYF. The whole variable domain, filled in from reference TRBV29-1 and TRBJ1-3, reads SAVISQKPSRDICQRGTSLTIQCQVDSQVTMMFWYRQQPGQSLTLIATANQGSEATYESGFVIDKFPISRPNLTFSTLTVSNMSPEDSSIYLCSVKQGSSGNTIYFGEGSWLTVV.

V is TRBV5-1 and J is TRBJ1-1, with D possibly matching TRBD1 (5 bases). Trimming shortened V by 0 bases and J by 1 base, and 7 bases separated the two germline ends. The CDR3 contains 14 residues. The germline V gene encodes CDR1 SGHRS and CDR2 YFSETQ. The CDR3 region is CASSLAGKNTEAFF. The CDR3 DNA follows: TGCGCCAGCAGCTTGGCAGGGAAGAACACTGAAGCTTTCTTT. The full variable domain, its missing parts supplied by reference TRBV5-1 and TRBJ1-1, is KAGVTQTPRYLIKTRGQQVTLSCSPISGHRSVSWYQQTPGQGLQFLFEYFSETQRNKGNFPGRFSGRQFSNSRSEMNVSTLELGDSALYLCASSLAGKNTEAFFGQGTRLTVV.

V usage is TRBV11-2 and J usage is TRBJ1-5; 7 nucleotides match TRBD1. Germline V gene sequence: CDR1 SGHAT, CDR2 FQNNGV. The CDR3 contains 13 residues. Unmatched junction bases numbered 6, after V lost 5 bases and J lost 8 bases. The CDR3 spells CASSPGTAEPQHF. CDR3 in DNA: TGTGCCAGCAGCCCCGGGACAGCGGAGCCCCAGCATTTT.